The 21 T cell receptor beta chains reported below all come from one sample, sequenced in a study of T cells in Graves' hyperthyroidism and ophthalmopathy. The CDR3 regions of TCR beta were amplified from RNA transcripts. Researchers ran a first-round RT-PCR on the TCR CDR3 using the HTBI primer set. Each CDR3 protein is one row after TCRdb ran MiXCR on the multiplex PCR reads. The table has more than 300,000 distinct CDR3 sequences, about a sixth seen once. Sequenced material: blood. The receptors stem from a young woman with Graves' hyperthyroidism that later progressed to Graves' ophthalmopathy.

This clonotype was counted only a few times. V and J are TRBV19 and TRBJ2-2, with 9 bases matching TRBD2. The CDR3 has 16 amino acids. V lost 4 bases, J lost 0 bases, and 3 bases stayed unmatched. Germline lookup yields CDR1 LNHDA and CDR2 SQIVND (reference sequence). The CDR3 sequence is CASSTKRGANTGELFF. CDR3 DNA: TGTGCCAGTAGTACCAAGCGGGGGGCGAACACCGGGGAGCTGTTTTTT.

This clonotype occurred many times. The rearrangement uses TRBV6-1 and TRBJ2-7; 7 nucleotides align to TRBD1. This CDR3 contains 16 residues. Germline V gene sequence: CDR1 MNHNS, CDR2 SASEGT. The V gene end was trimmed by 5 bases and the J gene end by 0 bases; junction bases not matched to a gene: 10. CDR3 in DNA: TGTGCCAGCAGTAAAACGACAGGGTGGGACTCCTACGAGCAGTACTTC. As protein: CASSKTTGWDSYEQYF.

This clonotype appeared many times. The gene calls are TRBV28 and TRBJ1-1, with TRBD1 matching 7 bases. The CDR3 runs to 11 residues. Germline CDR1 reads MDHEN; CDR2 reads SYDVKM. Trimming took 9 bases from V and 4 from J; bases not matched to a gene: 2. CDR3 bases: TGTGCCAGTCGGACAGGCACTGAAGCTTTCTTT. Its protein product is CASRTGTEAFF. The full variable domain, with the rest looked up from reference TRBV28 and TRBJ1-1, is DVKVTQSSRYLVKRTGEKVFLECVQDMDHENMFWYRQDPGLGLRLIYFSYDVKMKEKGDIPEGYSVSREKKERFSLILESASTNQTSMYLCASRTGTEAFFGQGTRLTVV.

In this sample, this clonotype turned up many times. The chain is built from TRBV11-2 and TRBJ1-4; 7 bases are a match to TRBD1. Germline CDR1 reads SGHAT; CDR2 reads FQNNGV. Trimming took 5 bases from V and 8 from J; bases not matched to a gene: 14. The length of the CDR3 is 16 residues. CDR3 sequence reads: CASSRGSGRQGEKLFF. As DNA, the CDR3 is TGTGCCAGCAGCCGTGGTTCCGGTCGACAGGGAGAAAAACTGTTTTTT.

This clonotype turned up a few times. The CDR3: CASRRTRSSDTQYF. The CDR3 DNA sequence: TGTGCCAGCAGGCGGACTAGAAGTTCCGATACGCAGTATTTT. This chain joins TRBV12-3 or TRBV12-4 and TRBJ2-3; 7 positions match TRBD2. The CDR3 consists of 14 residues. V shed 6 bases, J shed 6 bases, and the junction held 9 bases outside the gene matches.

This clonotype has only a few counts. The genes are TRBV5-1 and TRBJ2-2, with D perhaps being TRBD1 or TRBD2 (5 bases each). The germline V and J ends were trimmed by 4 bases and 2 bases, with 12 bases remaining between them. Germline V gene lookup returns CDR1 SGHRS and CDR2 YFSETQ. The CDR3 loop spans 15 amino acids. CDR3 region: CASSPSGQNTGELFF. The CDR3 coding sequence is TGCGCCAGCAGCCCGAGCGGACAAAACACCGGGGAGCTGTTTTTT.

This clonotype was counted at least ten times. The chain combines TRBV27 with TRBJ2-1, with 11 bases identical to TRBD1. Losses at the gene ends were 2 bases for V and 0 bases for J; bases not matched to a gene: 18. Germline-derived CDR1 and CDR2 are MNHEY and SMNVEV (reference sequence). The CDR3 contains 22 residues. DNA of the CDR3: TGTGCCAGCAGTTTACAAGTACTTTACGATCGGGACAGGGGGTTCTCCTACAATGAGCAGTTCTTC. It is translated as CASSLQVLYDRDRGFSYNEQFF.

There are many counts of this clonotype. V gene TRBV7-2 combines with J gene TRBJ2-7; no definite D call. Germline CDR1 SGHTA, CDR2 FQGNSA. CDR3 size: 18 residues. The V gene lost 4 bases and the J gene lost 5 bases, with 27 bases spanning the gap. CDR3 protein: CASSYPKTSVGSVDEQYF. In nucleotides, the CDR3 is TGTGCCAGCAGCTACCCGAAAACATCAGTGGGAAGTGTGGACGAGCAGTACTTC.

This clonotype has at least ten counts. V and J are TRBV2 and TRBJ2-2, with 8 bases that match TRBD1. Germline V lookup: CDR1 SNHLY, CDR2 FYNNEI. The CDR3 runs 16 residues. Losses at the gene ends were 4 bases for V and 6 bases for J; bases not matched to a gene: 10. CDR3 in amino acids: CASSGMRTGYPGELFF. The CDR3 DNA sequence: TGTGCCAGCAGTGGAATGCGGACAGGGTATCCCGGGGAGCTGTTTTTT.

This clonotype was found many times. The chain links TRBV7-8 to TRBJ1-2; 12 positions agree with TRBD1. The CDR3 has 15 amino acids. Germline CDR1 SGHVS, CDR2 FQNEAQ. With 0 bases clipped from V and 4 bases from J, the junction kept 0 bases outside the gene matches. In nucleotides, the CDR3 is TGTGCCAGCAGCTTAGCGGGACAGGGGGCCTATGGCTACACCTTC. Its protein is CASSLAGQGAYGYTF. The variable domain in full, completed from reference TRBV7-8 and TRBJ1-2, reads GAGVSQSPRYKVAKRGQDVALRCDPISGHVSLFWYQQALGQGPEFLTYFQNEAQLDKSGLPSDRFFAERPEGSVSTLKIQRTQQEDSAVYLCASSLAGQGAYGYTFGSGTRLTVV.

There are a few counts of this clonotype. This sequence joins TRBV7-9 and TRBJ2-2, with TRBD2 matching over 14 bases. CDR1 and CDR2 (germline): SEHNR, FQNEAQ (reference sequence). J lost 4 bases, V lost 5 bases, and 6 bases had no gene match. The CDR3 sequence is 17 residues long. The CDR3 spells CASSPTSGGATTGELFF. The CDR3 nucleotides read TGTGCCAGCAGCCCGACTAGCGGGGGGGCGACCACCGGGGAGCTGTTTTTT.

The J gene is TRBJ2-1, the V gene TRBV7-6, with 8 nucleotides matching TRBD2. The CDR3 sequence is 18 residues long. Germline CDR1 is SGHVS and CDR2 is FNYEAQ. After removal of 3 bases from V and 2 bases from J, the junction contained 12 bases not matched to a gene. CDR3: CASSFSLGPGLAYNEQFF. CDR3 coding DNA: TGTGCCAGCAGCTTTTCTCTCGGTCCGGGACTAGCCTACAATGAGCAGTTCTTC.

This clonotype was counted many times. The chain carries TRBV3-1 and TRBJ2-1; 8 bases align to TRBD2. The CDR3 runs 17 residues. Germline lookup yields CDR1 LGHDT and CDR2 YNNKEL (reference sequence). V shed 3 bases, J shed 5 bases, and the junction held 12 bases outside the gene matches. CDR3: CASSQVIGGGPHNEQFF. CDR3 bases: TGTGCCAGCAGCCAGGTCATCGGCGGGGGGCCTCACAATGAGCAGTTCTTC.

In this sample, this clonotype turned up a few times. This chain links TRBV9 with TRBJ2-3; no clear D gene. Between the trimmed V and J ends, which lost 3 bases and 0 bases, there was a span of 8 bases. This CDR3 contains 14 residues. The germline gives CDR1 SGDLS, CDR2 YYNGEE. The CDR3 sequence is CASSARPSTDTQYF. CDR3 DNA: TGTGCCAGCAGCGCTCGGCCTAGCACAGATACGCAGTATTTT.

This clonotype has ten or more counts. This chain joins TRBV11-1 and TRBJ2-2; D is unclear. The CDR3 length is 15 residues. The germline CDR1 and CDR2 sequences are SGHAT and FQDESV (reference sequence). The V end was cut by 2 bases, the J end by 4 bases, with 11 bases between. The CDR3 region is CASSLTAKPTGELFF. The CDR3 region has the DNA TGTGCCAGCAGCTTAACGGCTAAGCCCACCGGGGAGCTGTTTTTT.

This clonotype was found many times. The genes are TRBV30 and TRBJ2-7; TRBD2 is a possible D gene (5 bases). There are 12 residues in the CDR3. Per germline, CDR1 GTSNPN and CDR2 SVGIG (reference sequence). V was pared by 0 bases and J by 6 bases, with 9 bases between. CDR3 sequence: CAWSVSGGEQYF. For the CDR3, the DNA is TGTGCCTGGAGTGTATCTGGAGGCGAGCAGTACTTC. The full variable domain, in which reference TRBV30 and TRBJ2-7 provide the parts outside the CDR3, is SQTIHQWPATLVQPVGSPLSLECTVEGTSNPNLYWYRQAAGRGLQLLFYSVGIGQISSEVPQNLSASRPQDRQFILSSKKLLLSDSGFYLCAWSVSGGEQYFGPGTRLTVT.

The chain employs TRBV6-2 or TRBV6-3 and TRBJ2-2; perhaps D is TRBD1 or TRBD2 (5 bases each). CDR3 length: 16 residues. With 2 bases removed from V and 4 bases from J, the gap between germline ends came to 14 bases. CDR1 is MNHEY, CDR2 SVGEGT, per germline. The CDR3 bases are TGTGCCAGCAGTTACCTGACCGGGACGCCCACCGGGGAGCTGTTTTTT. It is translated as CASSYLTGTPTGELFF.

The chain employs TRBV30 and TRBJ2-7, with 10 bases identical to TRBD2. Germline V gene sequence: CDR1 GTSNPN, CDR2 SVGIG (reference sequence). The length of the CDR3 is 14 residues. With V trimmed by 3 bases and J by 2 bases, 4 bases remained unmatched. The CDR3 sequence: CAWRLAGGPYEQYF. CDR3 nucleotides: TGTGCCTGGAGGTTAGCGGGAGGCCCCTACGAGCAGTACTTC. Based on the CDR3 plus reference TRBV30 and TRBJ2-7, the full variable domain is SQTIHQWPATLVQPVGSPLSLECTVEGTSNPNLYWYRQAAGRGLQLLFYSVGIGQISSEVPQNLSASRPQDRQFILSSKKLLLSDSGFYLCAWRLAGGPYEQYFGPGTRLTVT.

V is TRBV7-9 and J is TRBJ2-1; 7 nucleotides match TRBD1. This CDR3 has 15 residues. Germline-derived CDR1 and CDR2 are SEHNR and FQNEAQ (reference sequence). Unmatched junction bases numbered 7, after V lost 1 base and J lost 7 bases. This chain's CDR3 is CASSLETGPINEQFF. For the CDR3, the DNA is TGTGCCAGCAGCTTAGAGACAGGGCCTATTAATGAGCAGTTCTTC.

The sample holds many counts of this clonotype. The rearrangement joins TRBV2 to TRBJ2-5; no definite D call. The CDR3 has 17 residues. Germline CDR1 and CDR2: SNHLY and FYNNEI. V was shortened by 6 bases and J by 1 base, with 21 bases between the two germline ends. CDR3 loop: CASRAGQVVDSQETQYF. CDR3 nucleotide sequence: TGTGCCAGCAGAGCAGGTCAAGTCGTAGATAGCCAAGAGACCCAGTACTTC.

A word on this clonotype: Relative to the germline gene, one junction end is altered; a read error may explain this. The chain recombines TRBV11-2 with TRBJ2-2, with D perhaps assigned TRBD1 or TRBD2 (5 bases each). CDR1 and CDR2 (germline): SGHAT, FQNNGV. The CDR3 is 16 amino acids. The CDR3 DNA sequence: TGTGCCAGCAGCCGGGGAAGAGGGGCCGTTACCGGCGAGCTGTTTTTT. It encodes CASSRGRGAVTGELFF.